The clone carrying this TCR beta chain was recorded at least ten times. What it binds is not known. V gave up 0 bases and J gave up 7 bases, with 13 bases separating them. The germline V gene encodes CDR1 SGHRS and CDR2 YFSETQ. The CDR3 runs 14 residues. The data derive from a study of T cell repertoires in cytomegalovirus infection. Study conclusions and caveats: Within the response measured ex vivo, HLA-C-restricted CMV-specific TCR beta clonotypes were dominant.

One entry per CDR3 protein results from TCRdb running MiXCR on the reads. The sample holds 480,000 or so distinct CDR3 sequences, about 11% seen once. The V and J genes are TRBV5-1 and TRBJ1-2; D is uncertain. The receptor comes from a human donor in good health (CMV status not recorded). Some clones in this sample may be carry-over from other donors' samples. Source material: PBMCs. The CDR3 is CASSLDGGSGGYTF. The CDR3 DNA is TGCGCCAGCAGCTTGGATGGAGGGAGTGGTGGCTACACCTTC.